These 3 T cell receptor beta chains came from one sample sequenced in a study of T-cell memory formation after mild COVID-19 (TCRdb year 2021). Library method: 5' RACE. Sequenced on an Illumina NovaSeq 6000. Clones were called with MiXCR by TCRdb after fastp trimmed the public reads at Q25, and only in-frame beta chains were retained. For every CDR3 protein sequence, its rows merge into one entry that carries the most common genes and DNA. The sample table shows 400,000 or so distinct CDR3 sequences, and about 21% are seen once. About an eighth of the sample is in the top ten clones. The sample taken for sequencing was PBMCs or a T cell subset sorted from them (not recorded which). The receptors here all came from an adult woman who had mild COVID-19 (a few samples of this study predate the infection). The sample titles of this study are shuffled in the database, so cell type and time point are left out; the donor was told from shared clones.

In this sample, this clonotype turned up a few times. The V and J genes are TRBV20-1 and TRBJ1-5; possible D gene TRBD1, 6 bases. The germline V gene encodes CDR1 DFQATT and CDR2 SNEGSKA (reference sequence). The CDR3 runs to 15 residues. V lost 6 bases to trimming and J lost 4 bases, with 19 bases between them. This CDR3 is CSAPITGLENQPQHF. CDR3 DNA sequence: TGCAGTGCACCCATAACAGGGCTTGAAAATCAGCCCCAGCATTTT.

This clonotype showed up just a few times. The CDR3 reads CASSVRGTGVRSYTF. Here the CDR3 DNA reads TGTGCCAGCAGTGTACGCGGGACAGGGGTTAGGAGCTACACCTTC. The J gene is TRBJ1-2, the V gene TRBV6-1; 10 nucleotides line up with TRBD1. The CDR3 consists of 15 residues. The V gene end was trimmed by 4 bases and the J gene end by 9 bases; junction bases not matched to a gene: 11. Germline-derived CDR1 and CDR2 are MNHNS and SASEGT.

The gene calls are TRBV7-2 and TRBJ2-5; D is undetermined. V was pared by 5 bases and J by 4 bases, with 17 bases between. Germline CDR1 reads SGHTA; CDR2 reads FQGNSA. The CDR3 is 15 amino acids. The CDR3 loop is CASSPARLRPETQYF. The CDR3 DNA reads TGTGCCAGCAGCCCAGCCCGGCTGCGGCCAGAGACCCAGTACTTC. Full variable domain (missing parts from reference TRBV7-2 and TRBJ2-5): GAGVSQSPSNKVTEKGKDVELRCDPISGHTALYWYRQSLGQGLEFLIYFQGNSAPDKSGLPSDRFSAERTGGSVSTLTIQRTQQEDSAVYLCASSPARLRPETQYFGPGTRLLVL.